A single sample is the source of the 8 T cell receptor beta chains below, sequenced in a study of blood T cell repertoires in COVID-19. Sequencing was performed with immunoSEQ multiplex PCR; in TCRdb, only in-frame clones are kept and a portion is missing. The data hold hundreds of thousands of clones, with about 89% observed a single time. The source material was peripheral blood. These receptor sequences come from a woman between 25 and 40 years old with acute or convalescent COVID-19.

V and J are TRBV4-1 and TRBJ1-1, with unresolved D. CDR1 and CDR2 (germline): MGHRA, YSYEKL. The length of the CDR3 is 13 residues. The V end lost 2 bases, the J end lost 5 bases, and 9 bases lay between the germline ends. The chain's CDR3 is CASSQRSGTEAFF. CDR3 sequence (DNA): TGCGCCAGCAGCCAACGGAGTGGGACTGAAGCTTTCTTT.

The chain combines TRBV30 with TRBJ1-1; 7 bases line up with TRBD1. V lost 5 bases to trimming and J lost 9 bases; unmatched junction nucleotides: 9. There are 12 residues in the CDR3. The V gene's germline CDR1 is GTSNPN and CDR2 SVGIG (reference sequence). Here the CDR3 DNA reads TGTGCCTGGGACCACAGGGGCCTTAAAGCTTTCTTT. Protein sequence: CAWDHRGLKAFF.

The CDR3 bases are TGTGCCAGCAGTTTATCGAGGCCCCCAGATACGCAGTATTTT. This gives the protein CASSLSRPPDTQYF. The V call is TRBV27, the J call TRBJ2-3; D remains ambiguous. Germline CDR1 is MNHEY and CDR2 is SMNVEV (reference sequence). There are 14 residues in the CDR3. V was pared by 0 bases and J by 4 bases, with 8 bases between.

This chain connects TRBV28 to TRBJ2-5; D remains unclear. The CDR3 covers 14 residues. CDR1 and CDR2 (germline): MDHEN, SYDVKM. With 6 bases removed from V and 4 bases from J, the gap between germline ends came to 15 bases. The CDR3 region has the DNA TGTGCCAGCAGATTGTCTCGCGTCTCAGAGACCCAGTACTTC. As protein: CASRLSRVSETQYF. Combining the CDR3 with reference TRBV28 and TRBJ2-5 gives the whole variable domain DVKVTQSSRYLVKRTGEKVFLECVQDMDHENMFWYRQDPGLGLRLIYFSYDVKMKEKGDIPEGYSVSREKKERFSLILESASTNQTSMYLCASRLSRVSETQYFGPGTRLLVL.

The rearrangement uses TRBV3-1 (or the pseudogene TRBV3-2) and TRBJ1-2; 7 positions match TRBD1. V trimming: 2 bases; J trimming: 1 base; junction bases outside the gene matches: 13. The CDR3 covers 18 residues. Germline CDR1 is LGHDT and CDR2 is YNNKEL (reference sequence). The CDR3 bases are TGTGCCAGCAGCCAATCCAACAGGGGATCCCAGTTTAACTATGGCTACACCTTC. Its translation is CASSQSNRGSQFNYGYTF.

For the CDR3, the DNA is TGTGCCAGCAGGGGGCTGACTGCTGGGGCCAACGTCCTGACTTTC. It is translated as CASRGLTAGANVLTF. The chain couples TRBV2 to TRBJ2-6, with a weak D call TRBD1 (5 bases). The CDR3 has 15 amino acids. V was clipped by 6 bases and J by 2 bases, with 11 bases between them. Germline CDR1 reads SNHLY; CDR2 reads FYNNEI.

The rearrangement joins TRBV12-3 or TRBV12-4 to TRBJ2-5, with TRBD2 identical over 7 bases. Trimming removed 9 bases from V and 2 bases from J; junction bases left unmatched: 6. The CDR3 totals 13 residues. The CDR3 DNA reads TGTGCCAGTACTGGCGGGGGACAAGAGACCCAGTACTTC. Residues: CASTGGGQETQYF.

In its sample, this clone was seen a few times. V and J are TRBV6-5 and TRBJ1-5; no clear D gene. Germline V gives CDR1 MNHEY, CDR2 SVGAGI. V lost 6 bases and J lost 3, with 6 bases in between. This CDR3 contains 12 residues. CDR3 sequence reads: CASSQDNQPQHF. The CDR3 coding sequence is TGTGCCAGCAGCCAGGACAATCAGCCCCAGCATTTT.